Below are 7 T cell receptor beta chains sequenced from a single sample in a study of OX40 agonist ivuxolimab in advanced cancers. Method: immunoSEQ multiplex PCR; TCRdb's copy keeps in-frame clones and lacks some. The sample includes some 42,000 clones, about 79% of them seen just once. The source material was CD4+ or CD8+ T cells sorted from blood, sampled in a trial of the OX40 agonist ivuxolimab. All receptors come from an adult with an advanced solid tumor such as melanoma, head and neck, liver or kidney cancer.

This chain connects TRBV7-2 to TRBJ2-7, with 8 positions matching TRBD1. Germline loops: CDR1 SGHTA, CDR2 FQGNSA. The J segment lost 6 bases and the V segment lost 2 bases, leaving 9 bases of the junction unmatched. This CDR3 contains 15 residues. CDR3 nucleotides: TGTGCCAGCAGCTTAATAGGCCAGGGGGCGCGCGAGCAGTACTTC. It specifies CASSLIGQGAREQYF.

CDR3 bases: TGTGCCAGCAGCTTATACTCAGATACGCAGTATTTT. Encoded protein: CASSLYSDTQYF. V and J are TRBV14 and TRBJ2-3, with unresolved D. Germline CDR1 is SGHDN and CDR2 is FVKESK. Trimming removed 5 bases at V and 4 bases at J, with 7 bases between. This CDR3 comprises 12 residues. The full variable domain, completed using reference TRBV14 and TRBJ2-3, is EAGVTQFPSHSVIEKGQTVTLRCDPISGHDNLYWYRRVMGKEIKFLLHFVKESKQDESGMPNNRFLAERTGGTYSTLKVQPAELEDSGVYFCASSLYSDTQYFGPGTRLTVL.

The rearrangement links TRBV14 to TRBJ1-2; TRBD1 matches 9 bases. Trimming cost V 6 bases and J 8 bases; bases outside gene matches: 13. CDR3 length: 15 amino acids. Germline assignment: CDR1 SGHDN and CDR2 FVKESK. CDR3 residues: CASRPPGQGSFGYTF. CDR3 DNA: TGTGCCAGCAGACCACCGGGACAGGGTTCCTTCGGCTACACCTTC.

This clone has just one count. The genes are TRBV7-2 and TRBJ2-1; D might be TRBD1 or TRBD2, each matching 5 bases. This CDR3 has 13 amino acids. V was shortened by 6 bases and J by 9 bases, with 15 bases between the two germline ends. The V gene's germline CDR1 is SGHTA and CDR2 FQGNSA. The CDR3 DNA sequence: TGTGCCAGCAGGACCCCCGGGGCGGGTGAGCAGTTCTTC. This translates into CASRTPGAGEQFF.

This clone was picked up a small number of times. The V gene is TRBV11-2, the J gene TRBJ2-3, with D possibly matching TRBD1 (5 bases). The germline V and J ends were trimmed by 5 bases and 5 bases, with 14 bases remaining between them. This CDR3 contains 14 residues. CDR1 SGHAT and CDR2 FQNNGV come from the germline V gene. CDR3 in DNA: TGTGCCAGCAGCCCGAGCTGGGGCAGAGATACGCAGTATTTT. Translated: CASSPSWGRDTQYF.

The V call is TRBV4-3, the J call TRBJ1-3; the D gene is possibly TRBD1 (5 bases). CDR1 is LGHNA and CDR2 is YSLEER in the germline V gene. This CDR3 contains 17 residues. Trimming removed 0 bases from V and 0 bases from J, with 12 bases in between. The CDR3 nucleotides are TGCGCCAGCAGCCAAGATATAGGGGACTACTCTGGAAACACCATATATTTT. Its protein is CASSQDIGDYSGNTIYF.

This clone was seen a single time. The CDR3 reads CASSPERNPYNEQFF. CDR3 in DNA: TGCGCCAGCAGCCCCGAACGGAACCCCTACAATGAGCAGTTCTTC. This chain connects TRBV4-3 to TRBJ2-1, with D uncertain. The V end lost 4 bases, the J end lost 2 bases, and 12 bases lay between the germline ends. Germline CDR1 LGHNA, CDR2 YSLEER. This CDR3 contains 15 residues.